This T cell receptor beta chain is from a study of blood T cell repertoires in COVID-19. The method was immunoSEQ multiplex PCR; TCRdb's version includes in-frame clones alone and lacks a portion of them. Of fewer than 450,000 clones listed, around 86% are singletons. Germline V gene sequence: CDR1 MRHNA, CDR2 SNTAGT. The CDR3 loop spans 15 amino acids. Trimming pared 3 bases from V and 1 base from J, leaving 7 bases between. The chain has TRBV6-4 and TRBJ2-6; D unresolved. The receptor was derived from a woman aged 45-65 years with COVID-19, enrolled during active disease. Sequences were obtained from peripheral blood. This CDR3 reads CASSERPSGANVLTF. The CDR3, as DNA: TGTGCCAGCAGTGAGAGGCCTTCTGGGGCCAACGTCCTGACTTTC.